The sequence of this TCR beta chain was determined in a study of beta chain features in type 1 diabetes (dated by TCRdb to about 2018). With respect to the entire study: No differences in mean age, gender distribution, total cell number or subset yield were found between patients and healthy donors. Whereas all 30 or so donors provided naive and central memory subsets, regulatory and stem cell-like memory subsets were isolated from just 8 patients and roughly eight healthy donors. The study compared the TCRB repertoires of sorted circulating CD4+ T cell subsets in recently diagnosed type 1 diabetes patients with those in matched healthy donors. Across all samples, approximately 98,000,000 sorted cells were examined, and cell number per subset correlated strongly with RNA yield. The full study reports these points: In all four CD4+ subsets, TCRB CDR3 length was moderately but significantly shorter in type 1 diabetes patients. Because the HLA sub-analyses included only small numbers of individuals, any influence of HLA type on TCRB rearrangement was left unresolved. Naive, central memory and regulatory TCRB repertoires appeared to be more similar among patients than among healthy donors. Shorter templates might have been favored by PCR, but patient and control samples were amplified and corrected together, so both groups would have been affected equally by any skew. Sequencing cDNA rather than genomic DNA could over-represent highly expressing activated cells, although activation and CD3 levels did not differ between groups. At VDJ recombination sites, patients with type 1 diabetes made fewer insertions and deleted more nucleotides, a pattern implying thymic rearrangement abnormalities.

This clone was seen a handful of times. It has no known antigen specificity. Qualities for individual bases were not recorded, and no much larger clone is one base off. Each donor gave one peripheral blood draw, roughly 0.11 L on average, collected into heparinised tubes. Naive, central memory, regulatory and stem cell-like memory CD4+ T cells were sorted on a BD FACSAria II using a panel including CD45RO, CCR7, CD25, CD127, CD95 and CD27. All sorted populations exceeded 98% purity. PBMCs were isolated immediately by Lymphoprep density gradient centrifugation and stained directly without culture. To minimize batch effects, samples were stained and sorted in pairs, one healthy donor with one patient per experiment. The High Capacity cDNA Reverse Transcription Kit was used to reverse transcribe all of the isolated RNA, meaning that expressed TCRB transcripts were what got sequenced. Naive, central memory and regulatory T cell samples underwent deep immunoSEQ sequencing, averaging roughly 3.4 million total reads per sample. Sorted cells were lysed in RLT buffer, and RNA was extracted using DNase-treated RNeasy Micro or Mini kits according to cell number. Each cell subset was processed separately to prevent cross-contamination, with patient and healthy donor samples processed together. The immunoSEQ multiplex PCR was used to amplify TCRB sequences from cDNA, generating 87-bp fragments that spanned the CDR3 region. The amplicons were sequenced using the Illumina HiSeq platform. The authors' analysis ran thus. PCR bias was computationally corrected using synthetic template baselines, reads within Hamming distance 2 were collapsed, and singletons that could not be merged were discarded. Reads were aligned against IMGT so that V, D and J genes, CDR3 length and insertions or deletions at six rearrangement sites could be assigned. Within each subset, clonotype counts were normalized to sorted cell number, after which true diversity and Gini coefficients were computed with the tcR R package. Repertoire sharing was quantified using the overlap coefficient calculated on TCRB nucleotide sequences. As a proxy for the pre-selection repertoire, out-of-frame TCRB sequences from naive cells were analyzed. In its TCRdb copy, this immuneACCESS table keeps in-frame sequences only and misses some clones. Where compared with another copy, unresolved V genes explain less than half of these, and the others have no known cause. That table furnishes V, J and clone size, whereas the DNA furnished D and trimming. The sample has about 930,000 clones on record, around a sixth of them singletons. In total, the top ten clones hold 0.02% to 0.025% of the sample.

The CDR3, from cysteine to phenylalanine, totals 17 residues. Kept here is only the CDR3 DNA, which spans 51 bases and is read in frame from base 1. The V and J genes are TRBV21-1 and TRBJ2-2; the D segment call TRBD2 is taken from the table without a DNA check. TRBV21-1 is given as a pseudogene. Sequencing used naive CD4+ T cells from blood. In the paper's terms, the cell subset or site label means: true naive CD4+ T cells. This sequence was found in a young woman in good health. The CDR3 protein sequence reads: CASSKGFHRDGGGELFF. The bases are TGTGCCAGCAGCAAAGGATTCCACCGGGACGGGGGAGGGGAGCTGTTTTTT.